The 31 T cell receptor beta chains below come from one sample, sequenced in a study of blood T cell repertoires in COVID-19. The protocol was immunoSEQ multiplex PCR, while the TCRdb copy is restricted to in-frame clones and leaves out a portion. The repertoire includes over 50,000 clones, just under 85% of them detected once, and roughly 5.7% sits in the top ten. Specimen: peripheral blood. All receptors derive from a man between 65 and 85 years old with acute or convalescent COVID-19.

The J gene is TRBJ2-7, the V gene TRBV6-2 or TRBV6-3; D gene uncertain. Germline assignment: CDR1 MNHEY and CDR2 SVGEGT. With 0 bases removed from V and 0 bases from J, the gap between germline ends came to 6 bases. The length of the CDR3 is 14 residues. The CDR3 is CASSYSYRSYEQYF. The CDR3 DNA follows: TGTGCCAGCAGTTACTCCTACCGCTCCTACGAGCAGTACTTC.

The V and J genes are TRBV12-5 and TRBJ1-1; 7 nucleotides match TRBD1. CDR3 length equals 13 residues. V lost 6 bases and J lost 0; bases outside the gene matches: 1. In germline, CDR1 is LGHNT, CDR2 FRNRAP. CDR3 region: CASGQGLNTEAFF. Here the CDR3 DNA reads TGTGCTAGTGGACAGGGGTTGAACACTGAAGCTTTCTTT.

This clone was found once. The J gene is TRBJ2-3, the V gene TRBV9; TRBD2 matches at 10 bases. With V trimmed by 4 bases and J by 0 bases, 8 bases remained unmatched. The CDR3 runs to 17 residues. Germline V gene lookup returns CDR1 SGDLS and CDR2 YYNGEE. As DNA, the CDR3 is TGTGCCAGCAGCCCTCGGACTAGCGGCTATAGCACAGATACGCAGTATTTT. Protein: CASSPRTSGYSTDTQYF.

The V gene is TRBV19, the J gene TRBJ2-7, with D uncertain. The length of the CDR3 is 13 residues. Germline CDR1 and CDR2: LNHDA and SQIVND (reference sequence). V lost 3 bases to trimming and J lost 4 bases, with 10 bases between them. The CDR3 spells CASSIRFRYEQYF. For the CDR3, the DNA is TGTGCCAGTAGTATTCGGTTTCGGTACGAGCAGTACTTC.

The chain couples TRBV5-6 to TRBJ1-5; TRBD1 might be the D (5 bases). CDR1 and CDR2 from the germline V gene are SGHDT and YYEEEE. Trimming removed 0 bases at V and 5 bases at J, with 6 bases between. This CDR3 comprises 13 residues. CDR3 region: CASSLGTHQPQHF. The CDR3 DNA sequence: TGTGCCAGCAGCTTGGGGACACATCAGCCCCAGCATTTT.

The chain couples TRBV18 to TRBJ2-5; weak D call: TRBD2 (5 bases). Germline V lookup: CDR1 KGHSH, CDR2 LQKENI. This CDR3 is 13 amino acids long. With 6 bases removed from V and 0 bases from J, the gap between germline ends came to 8 bases. CDR3: CASSLGNQETQYF. The CDR3 DNA follows: TGTGCCAGCTCGCTCGGGAACCAAGAGACCCAGTACTTC.

The chain employs TRBV5-1 and TRBJ2-5, with 9 positions matching TRBD2. The germline V gene has CDR1 SGHRS and CDR2 YFSETQ. The CDR3 runs to 14 residues. The V and J ends lost 5 bases and 5 bases, in that order; junction bases with no gene match: 7. CDR3 coding DNA: TGCGCCAGCAGTGTCATAGCGGGGGAGGAGACCCAGTACTTC. Translation gives CASSVIAGEETQYF.

The chain uses TRBV2 and TRBJ1-2; 7 bases map to TRBD1. Trimming took 5 bases from V and 4 from J; bases not matched to a gene: 4. The CDR3 consists of 13 residues. Looked up from germline, CDR1 is SNHLY and CDR2 is FYNNEI. The CDR3 DNA reads as TGTGCCAGCAGTCCACAGGGGAGCTATGGCTACACCTTC. Translated: CASSPQGSYGYTF.

The chain has TRBV11-3 and TRBJ2-1; D is ambiguous. V lost 11 bases and J 7 bases, leaving 12 bases between the germline ends. Germline V gene lookup returns CDR1 SGHNT and CDR2 YENEEA. The CDR3 contains 11 residues. In nucleotides, the CDR3 is TGTGCCTTAGATATCAGGAATGAGCAGTTCTTC. This gives the protein CALDIRNEQFF. Combining the CDR3 with reference TRBV11-3 and TRBJ2-1 gives the whole variable domain EAGVVQSPRYKIIEKKQPVAFWCNPISGHNTLYWYLQNLGQGPELLIRYENEEAVDDSQLPKDRFSAERLKGVDSTLKIQPAELGDSAVYLCALDIRNEQFFGPGTRLTVL.

V and J are TRBV7-2 and TRBJ1-4; 7 bases map to TRBD1. The trim removed 8 bases at V and 6 bases at J, leaving 15 bases unmatched. This CDR3 is built from 16 residues. Germline loops: CDR1 SGHTA, CDR2 FQGNSA. CDR3 residues: CASGETGAGGDEKLFF. CDR3 sequence (DNA): TGTGCCAGCGGCGAAACTGGGGCAGGGGGTGATGAAAAACTGTTTTTT. Full variable domain (remainder filled in from reference TRBV7-2 and TRBJ1-4): GAGVSQSPSNKVTEKGKDVELRCDPISGHTALYWYRQSLGQGLEFLIYFQGNSAPDKSGLPSDRFSAERTGGSVSTLTIQRTQQEDSAVYLCASGETGAGGDEKLFFGSGTQLSVL.

This chain uses TRBV10-1 with TRBJ2-7, with TRBD1 identical over 9 bases. With 5 bases clipped from V and 0 bases from J, the junction kept 8 bases outside the gene matches. Germline V gene lookup returns CDR1 WNHNN and CDR2 SYGVQD (reference sequence). This CDR3 has 16 residues. The CDR3 DNA reads TGCGCCAGCAGTTATTCACCGGGACAGGGCTCCTACGAGCAGTACTTC. Amino acids: CASSYSPGQGSYEQYF.

J is TRBJ2-1 and V is TRBV2; 10 bases map to TRBD1. Per germline, CDR1 SNHLY and CDR2 FYNNEI. The CDR3 sequence is 15 residues long. Trimming removed 6 bases from V and 4 bases from J; junction bases left unmatched: 6. The CDR3, as DNA: TGTGCCAGCAGAACCGGGACAGGGGTGTACAATGAGCAGTTCTTC. The encoded protein is CASRTGTGVYNEQFF.

The chain is built from TRBV21-1 and TRBJ1-6. TRBV21-1 has pseudogene status. The CDR3 length is 14 residues. This CDR3 reads CASSNEAFNSPLHF. The CDR3 DNA reads TGTGCCAGCAGCAATGAGGCGTTTAATTCACCCCTCCACTTT.

The chain is built from TRBV5-4 and TRBJ2-2; the match to TRBD2 covers 11 bases. The J segment lost 2 bases and the V segment lost 2 bases, leaving 5 bases of the junction unmatched. CDR3 size: 17 residues. The germline V gene has CDR1 SGHNT and CDR2 YYREEE (reference sequence). This chain's CDR3 is CASSFTSGGPNTGELFF. In nucleotides, the CDR3 is TGTGCCAGCAGCTTTACTAGCGGGGGCCCTAACACCGGGGAGCTGTTTTTT.

The rearrangement links TRBV28 to TRBJ1-2; possibly TRBD1 for D (6 bases). The length of the CDR3 is 13 residues. Germline V gene sequence: CDR1 MDHEN, CDR2 SYDVKM. V was shortened by 8 bases and J by 6 bases, with 16 bases between the two germline ends. The CDR3 DNA reads as TGTGCCAGCGCGCGAGGGGACATCGATGGCTACACCTTC. Residues: CASARGDIDGYTF.

The rearrangement links TRBV3-1 (or the pseudogene TRBV3-2) to TRBJ2-7, with 10 bases lining up with TRBD2. The V gene end was trimmed by 0 bases and the J gene end by 6 bases; junction bases not matched to a gene: 5. The CDR3 loop spans 15 amino acids. CDR1 LGHDT and CDR2 YNNKEL come from the germline V gene (reference sequence). The CDR3 nucleotides read TGTGCCAGCAGCCAAGACAGCGGGGGGGGTGTCGAGCAGTACTTC. It translates to CASSQDSGGGVEQYF.

This sequence joins TRBV18 and TRBJ2-3; 13 bases are a match to TRBD2. V was pared by 2 bases and J by 4 bases, with 18 bases of the junction left unmatched. Germline loops: CDR1 KGHSH, CDR2 LQKENI. The CDR3 length is 21 residues. The CDR3 protein is CASSPFIRTSGGRGFADTQYF. In DNA form, the CDR3 reads TGTGCCAGCTCACCATTCATCAGGACTAGCGGGGGCCGGGGGTTCGCAGATACGCAGTATTTT. The variable domain in full, completed from reference TRBV18 and TRBJ2-3, reads NAGVMQNPRHLVRRRGQEARLRCSPMKGHSHVYWYRQLPEEGLKFMVYLQKENIIDESGMPKERFSAEFPKEGPSILRIQQVVRGDSAAYFCASSPFIRTSGGRGFADTQYFGPGTRLTVL.

This sequence joins TRBV18 and TRBJ2-7, with 7 nucleotides matching TRBD1. The germline V gene encodes CDR1 KGHSH and CDR2 LQKENI. V was pared by 4 bases and J by 6 bases, with 15 bases of the junction left unmatched. This CDR3 has 16 amino acids. The CDR3 nucleotides read TGTGCCAGCTCACGGAGCCTAGGGGGCGTCTCCGGCGAGCAGTACTTC. Amino acids: CASSRSLGGVSGEQYF. Using reference TRBV18 and TRBJ2-7 for the parts outside the CDR3, the full variable domain is NAGVMQNPRHLVRRRGQEARLRCSPMKGHSHVYWYRQLPEEGLKFMVYLQKENIIDESGMPKERFSAEFPKEGPSILRIQQVVRGDSAAYFCASSRSLGGVSGEQYFGPGTRLTVT.

This sequence joins TRBV5-1 and TRBJ1-2; 8 bases match TRBD1. With 3 bases clipped from V and 7 bases from J, the junction kept 8 bases outside the gene matches. Germline-derived CDR1 and CDR2 are SGHRS and YFSETQ. There are 14 residues in the CDR3. The CDR3 sequence is CASSSPQGGIGYTF. The CDR3 DNA reads TGCGCCAGCAGCTCACCACAGGGGGGGATTGGCTACACCTTC. Looking up the rest from reference TRBV5-1 and TRBJ1-2 gives the full variable domain: KAGVTQTPRYLIKTRGQQVTLSCSPISGHRSVSWYQQTPGQGLQFLFEYFSETQRNKGNFPGRFSGRQFSNSRSEMNVSTLELGDSALYLCASSSPQGGIGYTFGSGTRLTVV.

The chain links TRBV28 to TRBJ2-1; D is possibly TRBD1 (5 bases). From germline, CDR1 is MDHEN and CDR2 SYDVKM. Trimming removed 2 bases from V and 0 bases from J, with 5 bases in between. This CDR3 is built from 14 residues. The CDR3 here is CASSLRGSYNEQFF. DNA of the CDR3: TGTGCCAGCAGTTTAAGGGGCTCCTACAATGAGCAGTTCTTC.

The chain has TRBV5-1 and TRBJ1-1, with D hard to call. V was trimmed by 1 base and J by 2 bases, leaving 12 bases between them. Germline CDR1 reads SGHRS; CDR2 reads YFSETQ. The CDR3 has 15 residues. DNA of the CDR3: TGCGCCAGCAGCTTGCGGGGTGTTCAAAACACTGAAGCTTTCTTT. This codes for CASSLRGVQNTEAFF.

This rearrangement joins TRBV24-1 to TRBJ2-6; D is perhaps TRBD1 (5 bases). Germline CDR1 and CDR2: KGHDR and SFDVKD. This CDR3 region has 16 residues. Trimming stripped 3 bases from V and 0 bases from J, with 8 bases between. Here the CDR3 reads CATSDDRSSGANVLTF. In DNA form, the CDR3 reads TGTGCCACCAGTGATGACAGATCCTCTGGGGCCAACGTCCTGACTTTC.

This clone has just one count. The chain is built from TRBV5-1 and TRBJ2-5, with 7 bases aligning to TRBD1. In germline, CDR1 is SGHRS, CDR2 YFSETQ. V was clipped by 0 bases and J by 2 bases; unmatched bases: 7. This CDR3 has 16 residues. For the CDR3, the DNA is TGCGCCAGCAGCTTGGTTCGACAGGGACCTCAAGAGACCCAGTACTTC. It codes for CASSLVRQGPQETQYF.

This clone was seen only a few times. The rearrangement uses TRBV14 and TRBJ2-3, with unresolved D. V lost 4 bases to trimming and J lost 5 bases, with 7 bases between them. This CDR3 is 12 amino acids long. Germline CDR1 is SGHDN and CDR2 is FVKESK. This chain's CDR3 is CASSLRIDTQYF. CDR3 nucleotides: TGTGCCAGCAGCCTCAGGATAGATACGCAGTATTTT.

This chain links TRBV7-6 with TRBJ2-5, with 11 bases lining up with TRBD2. V dropped 6 bases and J dropped 5; count of bases not matched to a gene: 2. In germline, CDR1 is SGHVS, CDR2 FNYEAQ. The CDR3 is made up of 13 amino acids. The CDR3 here is CASRLAGVETQYF. For the CDR3, the DNA is TGTGCCAGCAGACTAGCGGGGGTTGAGACCCAGTACTTC.

The rearrangement links TRBV2 to TRBJ1-6, with 11 bases that match TRBD1. Germline-derived CDR1 and CDR2 are SNHLY and FYNNEI. The CDR3 length is 15 residues. J was trimmed by 7 bases and V by 4 bases; bases with no gene match: 3. The CDR3 here is CASSGTGGLNSPLHF. The CDR3 region has the DNA TGTGCCAGCAGTGGGACAGGGGGCTTGAATTCACCCCTCCACTTT.

The chain links TRBV27 to TRBJ2-5; 12 nucleotides line up with TRBD1. V shed 5 bases, J shed 4 bases, and the junction held 5 bases outside the gene matches. The CDR3 runs 15 residues. The V gene's germline CDR1 is MNHEY and CDR2 SMNVEV (reference sequence). CDR3 amino acids: CASSKGQGALETQYF. In DNA form, the CDR3 reads TGTGCCAGCAGTAAGGGACAGGGGGCTTTAGAGACCCAGTACTTC.

The rearrangement links TRBV9 to TRBJ1-2; TRBD1 agrees at 8 bases. The trim removed 4 bases at V and 6 bases at J, leaving 11 bases unmatched. Germline V gives CDR1 SGDLS, CDR2 YYNGEE. The CDR3 totals 15 residues. CDR3 protein: CASSPSGTGADGYTF. For the CDR3, the DNA is TGTGCCAGCAGCCCCTCCGGGACAGGTGCCGATGGCTACACCTTC.

CDR3 DNA: TGTGCCAGCTCCCCGACAGGGCGCAATTCACCCCTCCACTTT. Residues: CASSPTGRNSPLHF. This sequence joins TRBV2 and TRBJ1-6, with 7 positions matching TRBD1. V shed 8 bases, J shed 7 bases, and the junction held 8 bases outside the gene matches. Germline lookup yields CDR1 SNHLY and CDR2 FYNNEI. The CDR3 spans 14 residues.

This chain joins TRBV7-9 and TRBJ2-5; the D gene is possibly TRBD1 (6 bases). V was shortened by 2 bases and J by 7 bases, with 14 bases between the two germline ends. Germline CDR1 reads SEHNR; CDR2 reads FQNEAQ (reference sequence). This CDR3 comprises 14 residues. The CDR3: CASSLYRVEGTQYF. Here the CDR3 DNA reads TGTGCCAGCAGCTTATACAGGGTGGAAGGGACCCAGTACTTC. The whole variable domain, filled in from reference TRBV7-9 and TRBJ2-5, reads DTGVSQNPRHKITKRGQNVTFRCDPISEHNRLYWYRQTLGQGPEFLTYFQNEAQLEKSRLLSDRFSAERPKGSFSTLEIQRTEQGDSAMYLCASSLYRVEGTQYFGPGTRLLVL.

This clone showed up just a few times. The rearrangement links TRBV9 to TRBJ2-7; 9 nucleotides match TRBD2. This CDR3 is 15 amino acids long. Germline CDR1 is SGDLS and CDR2 is YYNGEE. Trimming cost V 3 bases and J 3 bases; bases outside gene matches: 7. CDR3 nucleotide sequence: TGTGCCAGCAGCGGGAGTAGCGGGGGCTTCTACGAGCAGTACTTC. Translation: CASSGSSGGFYEQYF. Combining the CDR3 with reference TRBV9 and TRBJ2-7 gives the whole variable domain DSGVTQTPKHLITATGQRVTLRCSPRSGDLSVYWYQQSLDQGLQFLIQYYNGEERAKGNILERFSAQQFPDLHSELNLSSLELGDSALYFCASSGSSGGFYEQYFGPGTRLTVT.